This record covers a single T cell receptor (beta chain). Its matching antigen is unknown. The data originate from a study of shared clonotypes between healthy human individuals. Profiled with immunoSEQ multiplex PCR; TCRdb holds only in-frame clones, not every one. The sample lists some 1,100,000 clones, 78% occurring once. Germline V gene data show CDR1 as SGHTA and CDR2 as FQGTGA. The CDR3 extends over 14 amino acids. With 5 bases clipped from V and 4 bases from J, the junction kept 4 bases outside the gene matches. General study results and limits: Sequencing depth was a factor that was expected to affect clonotype sharing among donors. Despite large depth, sorted-subset datasets appeared incompletely sequenced.

Sequencing input: memory CD4+ T cells from PBMCs. This sample's subset: CD45RA-negative fraction. The V gene is TRBV7-3, the J gene TRBJ1-2; TRBD1 matches 10 bases. The sequence was collected from a man aged 18 to 35 in good health. Some clones in this sample may be carry-over from other donors' samples. As DNA, the CDR3 is TGTGCCAGCAGCCCCAGGGACAGGGGCTATGGCTACACCTTC. This translates into CASSPRDRGYGYTF.